The next 21 T cell receptor beta chains were all read from a single sample in a study of cytomegalovirus exposure and HLA in healthy donors. Clones were sequenced by immunoSEQ multiplex PCR, and TCRdb holds only the in-frame ones, with some missing. The sample holds roughly 310,000 clones; nearly 90% are singletons and the top ten take roughly 0.96%. Input material: PBMCs. The receptor set was obtained from a man aged 25 to 40 in good health and CMV-seronegative.

The CDR3 loop is CASSLGTTSGTEAFF. CDR3 in DNA: TGCGCCAGCAGCTTAGGGACAACATCGGGCACTGAAGCTTTCTTT. The V and J genes are TRBV5-1 and TRBJ1-1; D perhaps matches TRBD1 (6 bases). With 2 bases removed from V and 4 bases from J, the gap between germline ends came to 15 bases. Germline CDR1 SGHRS, CDR2 YFSETQ. The CDR3 is made up of 15 amino acids.

This sequence joins TRBV6-5 and TRBJ2-7, with TRBD2 matching 10 bases. The CDR3 is 16 residues long. J was trimmed by 5 bases and V by 0 bases; bases with no gene match: 7. CDR1 and CDR2 from the germline V gene are MNHEY and SVGAGI. The DNA of the CDR3 is TGTGCCAGCAGTTACTCACACAGCGGGGGGGCCGACGAGCAGTACTTC. This gives the protein CASSYSHSGGADEQYF.

The J gene is TRBJ2-5, the V gene TRBV29-1; the D is unclear. V lost 5 bases, J lost 0 bases, and 13 bases lay in between. The CDR3 covers 14 residues. CDR1 SQVTM and CDR2 ANQGSEA come from the germline V gene. CDR3 region: CSVSPSPYQETQYF. CDR3 sequence (DNA): TGCAGCGTTTCCCCCTCTCCGTACCAAGAGACCCAGTACTTC.

V usage is TRBV5-6 and J usage is TRBJ2-3; 7 nucleotides align to TRBD1. Losses at the gene ends were 2 bases for V and 2 bases for J; bases not matched to a gene: 5. The CDR3 sequence is 15 residues long. Looked up from germline, CDR1 is SGHDT and CDR2 is YYEEEE. The CDR3 region is CASSLQGLPTDTQYF. The DNA for the CDR3 is TGTGCCAGCAGCTTACAGGGGCTTCCCACAGATACGCAGTATTTT.

The chain recombines TRBV2 with TRBJ1-5; tentatively, D is TRBD1 (5 bases). This CDR3 region has 15 residues. Germline V lookup: CDR1 SNHLY, CDR2 FYNNEI. V lost 4 bases and J 2 bases, leaving 12 bases between the germline ends. The CDR3 bases are TGTGCCAGCAGTGGTTCGGGGGTCGGCAATCAGCCCCAGCATTTT. This gives the protein CASSGSGVGNQPQHF. The complete variable domain, with remaining parts taken from reference TRBV2 and TRBJ1-5, reads EPEVTQTPSHQVTQMGQEVILRCVPISNHLYFYWYRQILGQKVEFLVSFYNNEISEKSEIFDDQFSVERPDGSNFTLKIRSTKLEDSAMYFCASSGSGVGNQPQHFGDGTRLSIL.

As for this clone: Possible read error: a much larger clone is one base away. The genes are TRBV6-5 and TRBJ2-1, with 14 bases fitting TRBD2. The V segment lost 6 bases and the J segment 6 bases; nucleotides outside the gene matches: 1. There are 14 residues in the CDR3. Germline CDR1 is MNHEY and CDR2 is SVGAGI. The CDR3 is CASRGLAGGNEQFF. CDR3 coding DNA: TGTGCCAGCAGAGGACTAGCGGGGGGCAATGAGCAGTTCTTC.

The V and J genes are TRBV5-1 and TRBJ2-7, with TRBD2 matching 12 bases. Per germline, CDR1 SGHRS and CDR2 YFSETQ. The CDR3 covers 18 residues. Trimming took 0 bases from V and 3 from J; bases not matched to a gene: 10. Written as DNA, the CDR3 is TGCGCCAGCAGCTTGGTTGGGACTAGCGGGTCTCTTGGCTACGAGCAGTACTTC. Encoded protein: CASSLVGTSGSLGYEQYF.

In DNA form, the CDR3 reads TGTGCCAGCAGCCCTGGGACAGCCGTAAACACTGAAGCTTTCTTT. Protein product: CASSPGTAVNTEAFF. V usage is TRBV27 and J usage is TRBJ1-1; 7 positions match TRBD1. Germline values: CDR1 MNHEY, CDR2 SMNVEV (reference sequence). The CDR3 contains 15 residues. With 6 bases clipped from V and 2 bases from J, the junction kept 9 bases outside the gene matches.

V gene TRBV2 combines with J gene TRBJ2-1; D gene uncertain. CDR3 length: 12 residues. Trimming took 0 bases from V and 7 from J, leaving 4 bases between them. CDR1 is SNHLY and CDR2 is FYNNEI in the germline V gene. This CDR3 reads CASSEAGNEQFF. Written as DNA, the CDR3 is TGTGCCAGCAGTGAAGCCGGGAATGAGCAGTTCTTC.

The chain recombines TRBV27 with TRBJ2-7, with 7 bases fitting TRBD1. The J segment lost 0 bases and the V segment lost 4 bases, leaving 6 bases of the junction unmatched. The CDR3 totals 15 residues. The germline gives CDR1 MNHEY, CDR2 SMNVEV (reference sequence). This CDR3 is CASSSQGYGSYEQYF. The DNA for the CDR3 is TGTGCCAGCAGTTCACAGGGGTACGGCTCCTACGAGCAGTACTTC.

In regard to this clone: The DNA is omitted, as the CDR3 cannot be located on it reliably, and the CDR3 follows TCRdb's listing. V usage is TRBV6-6 and J usage is TRBJ2-7; the D segment call TRBD1 is taken from the table without a DNA check. The CDR3 has 15 residues if both end residues are counted. Germline CDR1 is MNHNY and CDR2 is SVGAGI (reference sequence). CDR3 in amino acids: CASTSAGSYQGEQYF.

V and J are TRBV30 and TRBJ1-2; no reliable D call. This CDR3 is built from 12 residues. Germline values: CDR1 GTSNPN, CDR2 SVGIG (reference sequence). Trimming took off 0 bases at V and 8 bases at J, with 10 bases between the two ends. CDR3 in amino acids: CAWSVRPGGYTF. CDR3 DNA sequence: TGTGCCTGGAGTGTAAGACCCGGGGGCTACACCTTC. Looking up the rest from reference TRBV30 and TRBJ1-2 gives the full variable domain: SQTIHQWPATLVQPVGSPLSLECTVEGTSNPNLYWYRQAAGRGLQLLFYSVGIGQISSEVPQNLSASRPQDRQFILSSKKLLLSDSGFYLCAWSVRPGGYTFGSGTRLTVV.

The V call is TRBV20-1, the J call TRBJ1-4; weak D call: TRBD1 (6 bases). Per germline, CDR1 DFQATT and CDR2 SNEGSKA (reference sequence). The V and J ends lost 6 bases and 14 bases respectively, with 16 bases between them. The CDR3 contains 11 residues. CDR3 in amino acids: CSARPGHELFF. CDR3 bases: TGCAGTGCGAGGCCGGGACACGAGCTGTTTTTT.

The chain joins TRBV9 to TRBJ2-2; TRBD2 aligns across 11 bases. V lost 3 bases, J lost 2 bases, and 6 bases stayed unmatched. Germline loops: CDR1 SGDLS, CDR2 YYNGEE. This CDR3 contains 17 residues. The DNA for the CDR3 is TGTGCCAGCAGCGACGACCGACTAGCGGGAAACACCGGGGAGCTGTTTTTT. Protein sequence: CASSDDRLAGNTGELFF.

J is TRBJ2-7 and V is TRBV2; TRBD1 matches at 8 bases. The CDR3 has 20 residues. Trimming at V came to 7 bases and at J to 2 bases, leaving 25 bases not matched to a gene. Germline V gene data show CDR1 as SNHLY and CDR2 as FYNNEI. The CDR3 bases are TGTGCCAGCACCCGGACAGGGTCAGGCCTCCTAACCCAAAGAACCTACGAGCAGTACTTC. As protein: CASTRTGSGLLTQRTYEQYF.

The chain couples TRBV6-5 to TRBJ2-1; 7 nucleotides agree with TRBD2. V shed 5 bases and J 6 bases; nucleotides not matched to a gene: 10. The CDR3 spans 15 residues. Germline lookup yields CDR1 MNHEY and CDR2 SVGAGI. The CDR3 sequence is CASSREVGTGNEQFF. The CDR3, as DNA: TGTGCCAGCAGTCGGGAGGTGGGGACCGGCAATGAGCAGTTCTTC.

The chain links TRBV19 to TRBJ2-2, with D possibly being TRBD2 (5 bases). The CDR3 spans 14 residues. Trimming took 6 bases from V and 7 from J, leaving 15 bases between them. Germline CDR1 is LNHDA and CDR2 is SQIVND (reference sequence). CDR3 DNA sequence: TGTGCCAGTAGCCTCTACCCTGAGGGCGGGGAGCTGTTTTTT. Its translation: CASSLYPEGGELFF.

The V gene is TRBV6-1, the J gene TRBJ1-4; 7 positions agree with TRBD1. Looked up from germline, CDR1 is MNHNS and CDR2 is SASEGT. The CDR3 spans 14 residues. Trimming removed 5 bases from V and 1 base from J; junction bases left unmatched: 1. For the CDR3, the DNA is TGTGCCAGCAGTAGACAGGGAACTAATGAAAAACTGTTTTTT. This encodes CASSRQGTNEKLFF.

This chain connects TRBV7-8 to TRBJ1-2, with D tentatively TRBD1 (5 bases). Deletions cut 5 bases from V and 5 bases from J, with 9 bases between. Per the germline V gene, CDR1 is SGHVS and CDR2 is FQNEAQ. CDR3 length: 12 amino acids. The CDR3 DNA is TGTGCCAGCAGCGCTCCAGGGTATGGCTACACCTTC. Translation gives CASSAPGYGYTF.

The genes are TRBV7-8 and TRBJ2-7; maybe TRBD1 (5 bases). The CDR3 length is 15 residues. V gave up 3 bases and J gave up 0 bases, with 12 bases separating them. CDR1 is SGHVS and CDR2 is FQNEAQ in the germline V gene. The CDR3 loop reads CASSFVLDSSYEQYF. The DNA for the CDR3 is TGTGCCAGCAGCTTCGTCCTAGACAGCTCCTACGAGCAGTACTTC.

The V and J genes are TRBV4-3 and TRBJ1-1, with a tentative D call TRBD1 (6 bases). The V and J ends lost 4 bases and 0 bases respectively, with 15 bases between them. The length of the CDR3 is 16 residues. Germline V gene sequence: CDR1 LGHNA, CDR2 YSLEER. The CDR3 DNA is TGCGCCAGCAGCCCGGGGACCGGGACATTGAACACTGAAGCTTTCTTT. This gives the protein CASSPGTGTLNTEAFF.